The sequence of this T cell receptor (beta chain) was determined in a study of spatial heterogeneity in lung cancer (dated by TCRdb to about 2019). About the investigation overall: More beta-chain than alpha-chain transcripts were consistently detected, likely reflecting higher beta-chain transcript abundance. A strong correlation was found between TCR transcript counts in tumor regions and a T cell transcriptional module score from matched bulk RNA-seq. Both alpha and beta chains were TCR-sequenced in samples taken at surgery, namely 220 tumor regions, fewer than 80 matched nontumor lung samples and over 55 PBMC samples. In the raw uncorrected reads, each unique combination of TCR and UMI appeared more than ten times on average. The study linked features of the TCR repertoire to counts of nonsynonymous mutations, which were determined by whole-exome sequencing of tumor tissue. In non-small cell lung cancer, the study made a quantitative comparison of TCR alpha and beta repertoires among multiple tumor regions, matched nontumor lung and blood.

General study outcomes and caveats: Counts of ubiquitous and regional expanded TCRs were found to correlate with counts of ubiquitous and regional nonsynonymous mutations, respectively. Confirming at a functional level the hypothesis that regional TCRs recognize regional mutations was considered to require additional single-cell paired TCR alpha and beta sequencing. Estimated TCR-seq coverage of tumor T cells was only roughly 7.3% for alpha chains and 13% for beta chains. The tumor nonsynonymous mutation count correlated with the number of expanded intratumoral alpha and beta TCRs.

V and J are truncated by 1 base and 2 bases respectively, leaving an intervening sequence of 18 bases. The cysteine opens and the phenylalanine closes a CDR3 of 18 amino acids. Here the CDR3 DNA is all that survives: 54 bases in frame from base 1. CDR1 and CDR2 (SGHVS, FQNEAQ) derive from the germline V gene. In the paper's terms, the time point label means: sample taken at primary tumor resection. Donors were 70 or so patients with early-stage, untreated non-small cell lung cancer from the lung TRACERx cohort. Without any cell sorting, TCR sequencing was performed on whole RNA extracted either from tumor and nontumor lung tissue or from cryopreserved PBMC samples. Only patients for whom sufficient RNA was available from at least two tumor regions were selected for TCR sequencing. Before selection, tumor and adjacent nontumor lung specimens were reviewed by a lung pathologist. The method behind the library was 5' RACE. Sequencing relied on a NextSeq 500. In the TCR library protocol, a unique molecular identifier was attached to each TCR cDNA molecule so that PCR and sequencing errors could be corrected. For the original study's pipeline: TCR identification, UMI-based error correction and CDR3 extraction were performed with Decombinator tools. Expanded TCRs were defined as those above a frequency of 2 per 1,000, corresponding to the top 1% of the tumor frequency distribution. Expanded tumor TCRs statistically deemed absent (corrected P<0.05) from at least one tumor region were classed as regional, and all other expanded tumor TCRs were classed as ubiquitous. Rényi diversity was computed with the R vegan package after subsampling each repertoire 100 times to 5,000 TCRs. CDR3 similarity networks were built from amino acid triplet string-kernel similarity, connecting CDR3s with pairwise similarity above 0.82. The public reads were run again by TCRdb, first through fastp at Q25 and then through MiXCR, and only productive beta chains were kept. CDR3 protein sequences are deduplicated, and each keeps its most common genes and DNA. The V and J calls and clone size are TCRdb's, not the authors'. This sample is represented by approximately 3,800 distinct CDR3 sequences; under 8% of them were singletons. The ten biggest clones cover 20% of the sample.

At least ten counts were recorded for this clonotype. Its antigen is not yet known. No much larger clone exists at a distance of one base, and base qualities are not known. This beta chain is a stray sequence in a library constructed for alpha chains; its clone size is not meaningful. The sequence was collected from a male donor with early-stage non-small cell lung cancer. The source material was lung tumor tissue, sampled at surgery. The chain was built from TRBV7-8 and TRBJ2-4; a tentative D match to TRBD1 spans 6 bases. In nucleotides, the sequence is TGTGCCAGCAGCTTAGAGGGGGTGACAGGTTGGACCAAAAACATTCAGTACTTC. It translates as CASSLEGVTGWTKNIQYF.